The rows below give T cell receptor beta chains drawn from one sample of a study of shared clonotypes between healthy human individuals. The table came from immunoSEQ multiplex PCR; TCRdb's copy has only in-frame clones and leaves some out. Among about 1.1 million clones listed, 75% to 80% were seen once. Sequenced material: memory CD4+ T cells from PBMCs. The receptors here all came from a man between 18 and 29 years old in good health. Some clones in this sample may be carry-over from other donors' samples. Both conserved end residues are part of each CDR3. Each record gives: V gene, D gene, J gene, clone size, CDR3 protein, CDR3 DNA. D genes are given only for firm matches. Expanded clones are given a class, and other clones once, few, many or no size at all.

TRBV6-6	TRBD2	TRBJ2-5	many	CASSRTPGLAEETQYF	TGTGCCAGCAGTCGTACTCCGGGACTAGCGGAAGAGACCCAGTACTTC
TRBV6-6	NA	TRBJ2-1	NA	CASSSGTEGVEQFF	TGTGCCAGCAGCTCTGGGACTGAGGGTGTTGAGCAGTTCTTC
TRBV18	TRBD1	TRBJ1-1	NA	CASSPPSRQGAEAFF	TGTGCCAGCTCACCACCCTCCAGACAGGGGGCTGAAGCTTTCTTT
TRBV2	NA	TRBJ2-7	NA	CASSELVQQSFSYEQYF	TGTGCCAGCAGTGAATTAGTGCAACAGTCTTTCTCCTACGAGCAGTACTTC
TRBV6-6	TRBD2	TRBJ2-1	once	CASNRLAVGNEQFF	TGTGCCAGCAATCGGCTAGCGGTGGGCAATGAGCAGTTCTTC
TRBV11-1	TRBD2	TRBJ2-1	NA	CASRSFGGSYNEQFF	TGTGCCAGCAGATCGTTCGGGGGGAGCTACAATGAGCAGTTCTTC
TRBV28	TRBD2	TRBJ2-7	NA	CASSKLRTSGSYEQYF	TGTGCCAGCAGCAAACTACGGACTAGCGGGAGCTACGAGCAGTACTTC
TRBV9	NA	TRBJ2-7	NA	CASSVDNHREQYF	TGTGCCAGCAGCGTAGATAACCACCGGGAGCAGTACTTC
TRBV7-9	TRBD1	TRBJ2-5	NA	CASSSSAGQGDGETQYF	TGTGCCAGCAGCTCGTCGGCGGGACAGGGGGACGGCGAGACCCAGTACTTC
TRBV5-1	TRBD2	TRBJ2-2	few	CASGRAGELFF	TGCGCCAGCGGGAGGGCCGGGGAGCTGTTTTTT
TRBV5-6	NA	TRBJ2-7	NA	CASTWGTRDEQYF	TGTGCCAGCACCTGGGGAACCAGGGACGAGCAGTACTTC
TRBV7-9	TRBD2	TRBJ2-2	NA	CASSVQLAGAGELFF	TGTGCCAGCAGCGTCCAACTAGCGGGAGCCGGGGAGCTGTTTTTT
TRBV5-1	NA	TRBJ2-3	NA	CASSLYSGGTSTDTQYF	TGCGCCAGCAGCTTGTATTCTGGTGGGACAAGCACAGATACGCAGTATTTT
TRBV6-1	NA	TRBJ2-7	NA	CASSEVSDSYEQYF	TGTGCCAGCAGTGAAGTGTCGGACTCCTACGAGCAGTACTTC
TRBV28	NA	TRBJ1-4	once	CASGGALREKLFF	TGTGCCAGTGGCGGGGCGTTGCGGGAAAAACTGTTTTTT
TRBV6-5	NA	TRBJ1-1	NA	CASSYDGDTEAFF	TGTGCCAGCAGTTACGACGGGGACACTGAAGCTTTCTTT
TRBV10-3	TRBD2	TRBJ2-7	once	CAIRGGTSGEQYF	TGTGCCATCAGGGGCGGGACTAGCGGAGAGCAGTACTTC
TRBV7-9	NA	TRBJ2-6	NA	CASTRLSGANVLTF	TGTGCCAGCACCCGACTCTCTGGGGCCAACGTCCTGACTTTC
TRBV7-8	NA	TRBJ1-2	NA	CASSLRWGYNGYTF	TGTGCCAGCAGCTTAAGGTGGGGGTATAATGGCTACACCTTC
TRBV19	NA	TRBJ1-1	NA	CASSRGRSQGWRETEAFF	TGTGCCAGTAGTAGGGGGAGATCACAGGGCTGGCGGGAAACTGAAGCTTTCTTT
TRBV2	NA	TRBJ1-2	NA	CASSPGVSGYTF	TGTGCCAGCAGTCCAGGGGTTAGTGGCTACACCTTC
TRBV2	TRBD1	TRBJ2-5	NA	CASRGQAYQETQYF	TGTGCCAGCAGGGGACAGGCGTACCAAGAGACCCAGTACTTC
TRBV19	TRBD2	TRBJ2-3	NA	CASSMSPSGLRDTQYF	TGTGCCAGTAGTATGAGTCCTAGCGGCCTCCGGGATACGCAGTATTTT
TRBV11-3	NA	TRBJ2-3	NA	CASSSGDEGTDTQYF	TGTGCCAGCAGTAGTGGAGATGAGGGCACAGATACGCAGTATTTT
TRBV7-9	TRBD1	TRBJ2-7	NA	CASSKGQGPYEQYF	TGTGCCAGCAGCAAAGGACAGGGTCCCTACGAGCAGTACTTC
TRBV28	TRBD1	TRBJ1-1	NA	CASRLQGRGTEAFF	TGTGCCAGCAGATTACAGGGGCGGGGCACTGAAGCTTTCTTT
TRBV5-1	TRBD2	TRBJ2-1	NA	CASSSMGTSNEQFF	TGCGCCAGCAGCTCCATGGGGACTAGCAATGAGCAGTTCTTC
TRBV19	TRBD1	TRBJ2-7	NA	CASSKGRIGTGLIEQYF	TGTGCCAGTAGTAAGGGACGGATTGGGACAGGGTTAATCGAGCAGTACTTC
TRBV7-2	TRBD2	TRBJ2-1	NA	CASSLLGRTSSYNEQFF	TGTGCCAGCAGCTTACTCGGGAGGACGAGCTCCTACAATGAGCAGTTCTTC
TRBV6-4	TRBD1	TRBJ2-6	NA	CASSALPGQGTGANVLTF	TGTGCCAGCAGTGCGCTGCCGGGACAGGGGACCGGGGCCAACGTCCTGACTTTC
TRBV18	TRBD1	TRBJ1-4	NA	CASSPARQGAGIEKLFF	TGTGCCAGCTCACCAGCGCGGCAGGGGGCGGGGATCGAAAAACTGTTTTTT
TRBV5-1	NA	TRBJ2-6	NA	CASSLVGSGANVLTF	TGCGCCAGCAGCTTGGTCGGCTCTGGGGCCAACGTCCTGACTTTC
TRBV6-5	NA	TRBJ1-4	NA	CASSYAFGNTNEKLFF	TGTGCCAGCAGTTACGCTTTTGGAAACACTAATGAAAAACTGTTTTTT
TRBV7-8	NA	TRBJ2-4	NA	CASSLESRGGNIQYF	TGTGCCAGCAGCTTAGAGTCCAGGGGCGGAAACATTCAGTACTTC
TRBV5-1	TRBD1	TRBJ1-2	NA	CASSSYYGTESNYGYTF	TGCGCCAGCAGTTCCTATTACGGGACAGAGTCTAACTATGGCTACACCTTC
TRBV28	NA	TRBJ1-1	once	CASSPGSTEAFF	TGTGCCAGCAGTCCTGGGAGCACTGAAGCTTTCTTT
TRBV5-1	TRBD2	TRBJ2-1	NA	CASSPAGTSSSSSYNEQFF	TGCGCCAGCAGCCCCGCCGGGACTAGCTCTTCGAGCTCCTACAATGAGCAGTTCTTC
TRBV5-4	NA	TRBJ2-1	NA	CASSSKATSNEQFF	TGTGCCAGCAGCTCCAAGGCAACTAGCAATGAGCAGTTCTTC
TRBV2	NA	TRBJ1-1	few	CASTTGLYTEAFF	TGTGCCAGCACCACAGGGCTTTACACTGAAGCTTTCTTT
TRBV15	NA	TRBJ1-2	NA	CATSRGEGARYGYTF	TGTGCCACCAGCAGAGGGGAAGGGGCGCGCTATGGCTACACCTTC
TRBV5-1	TRBD1	TRBJ1-2	once	CASSVDRGPYGYTF	TGCGCCAGCAGCGTGGACAGGGGGCCTTATGGCTACACCTTC
TRBV10-1	NA	TRBJ1-1	NA	CASSESTGTEAFF	TGCGCCAGCAGTGAGTCGACGGGCACTGAAGCTTTCTTT
TRBV9	TRBD2	TRBJ2-1	few	CASSATGREYNEQFF	TGTGCCAGCAGCGCCACCGGGCGGGAGTACAATGAGCAGTTCTTC
TRBV5-1	TRBD1	TRBJ2-7	NA	CASSLERQGFEQYF	TGCGCCAGCAGCTTGGAGAGACAGGGGTTCGAGCAGTACTTC
TRBV2	TRBD2	TRBJ2-3	NA	CASSGLAATDTQYF	TGTGCCAGCTCGGGGCTAGCGGCCACAGATACGCAGTATTTT
TRBV21-1	NA	TRBJ2-4	NA	CARRINLAKNIQYF	TGTGCCCGTCGTATCAATCTAGCCAAAAACATTCAGTACTTC
TRBV7-9	TRBD1	TRBJ1-3	NA	CASSPDRGRGNTIYF	TGTGCCAGCAGCCCGGACAGGGGGCGCGGGAACACCATATATTTT
TRBV18	NA	TRBJ2-7	NA	CASSKTRQVAYEQYF	TGTGCCAGCTCGAAAACCAGACAGGTAGCCTACGAGCAGTACTTC
TRBV5-1	NA	TRBJ2-7	many	CASSSAHGEQYF	TGCGCCAGCAGCTCGGCACATGGCGAGCAGTACTTC
TRBV7-9	NA	TRBJ1-2	NA	CASSTPGRGGGYTF	TGTGCCAGCAGCACCCCCGGACGCGGAGGGGGCTACACCTTC